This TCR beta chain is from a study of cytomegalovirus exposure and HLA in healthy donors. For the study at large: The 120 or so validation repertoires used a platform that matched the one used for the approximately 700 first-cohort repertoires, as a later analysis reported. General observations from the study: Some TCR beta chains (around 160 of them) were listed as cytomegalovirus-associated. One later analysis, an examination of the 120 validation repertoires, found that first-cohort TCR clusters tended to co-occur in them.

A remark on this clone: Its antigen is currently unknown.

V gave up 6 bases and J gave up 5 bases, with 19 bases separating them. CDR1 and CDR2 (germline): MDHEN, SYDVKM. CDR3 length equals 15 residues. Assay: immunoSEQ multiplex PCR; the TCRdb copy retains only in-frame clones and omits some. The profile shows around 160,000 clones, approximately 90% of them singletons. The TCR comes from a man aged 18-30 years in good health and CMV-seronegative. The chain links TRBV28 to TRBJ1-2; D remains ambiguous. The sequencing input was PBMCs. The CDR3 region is CASRPPVSSEYGYTF. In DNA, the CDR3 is TGTGCCAGCAGACCTCCGGTATCCTCCGAGTATGGCTACACCTTC.